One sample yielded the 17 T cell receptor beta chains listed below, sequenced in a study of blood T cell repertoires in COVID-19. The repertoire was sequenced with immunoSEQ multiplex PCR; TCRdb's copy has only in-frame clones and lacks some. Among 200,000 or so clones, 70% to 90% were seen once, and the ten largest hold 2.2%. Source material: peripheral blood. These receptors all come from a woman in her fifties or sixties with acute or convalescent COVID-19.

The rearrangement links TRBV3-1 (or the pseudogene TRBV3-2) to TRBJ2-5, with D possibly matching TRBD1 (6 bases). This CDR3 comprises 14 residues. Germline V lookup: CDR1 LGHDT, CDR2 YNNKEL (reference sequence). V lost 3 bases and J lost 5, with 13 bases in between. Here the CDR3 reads CASSHHSGGETQYF. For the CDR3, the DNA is TGTGCCAGCAGCCATCATTCTGGGGGCGAGACCCAGTACTTC.

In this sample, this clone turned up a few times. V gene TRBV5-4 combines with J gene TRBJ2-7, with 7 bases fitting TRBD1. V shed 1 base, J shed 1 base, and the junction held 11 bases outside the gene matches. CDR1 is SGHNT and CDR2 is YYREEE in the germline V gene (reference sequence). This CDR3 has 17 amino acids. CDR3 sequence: CASSLWERQGGSYEQYF. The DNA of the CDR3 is TGTGCCAGCAGCTTGTGGGAGAGACAGGGTGGATCCTACGAGCAGTACTTC.

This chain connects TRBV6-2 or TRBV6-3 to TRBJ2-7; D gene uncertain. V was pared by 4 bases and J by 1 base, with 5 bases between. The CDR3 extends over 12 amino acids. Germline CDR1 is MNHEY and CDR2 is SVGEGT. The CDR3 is CASSSYSYEQYF. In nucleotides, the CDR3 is TGTGCCAGCAGTTCCTATTCCTACGAGCAGTACTTC.

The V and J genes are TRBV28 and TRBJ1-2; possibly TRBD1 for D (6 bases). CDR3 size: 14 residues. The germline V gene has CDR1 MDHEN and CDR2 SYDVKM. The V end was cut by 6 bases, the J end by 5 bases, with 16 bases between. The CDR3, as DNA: TGTGCCAGCAGCCCACCGGGACACAGATATGGCTACACCTTC. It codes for CASSPPGHRYGYTF.

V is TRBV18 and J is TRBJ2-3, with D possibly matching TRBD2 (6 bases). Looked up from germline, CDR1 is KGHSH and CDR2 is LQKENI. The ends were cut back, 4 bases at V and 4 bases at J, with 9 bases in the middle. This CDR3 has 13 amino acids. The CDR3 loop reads CASSLRGPDTQYF. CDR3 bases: TGTGCCAGCTCACTGCGGGGCCCAGATACGCAGTATTTT.

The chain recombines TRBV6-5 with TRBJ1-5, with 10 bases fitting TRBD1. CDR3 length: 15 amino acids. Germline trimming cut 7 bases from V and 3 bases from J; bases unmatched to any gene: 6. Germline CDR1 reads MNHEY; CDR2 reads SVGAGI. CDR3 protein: CASNRDRGYNQPQHF. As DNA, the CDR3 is TGTGCCAGCAATAGGGACAGGGGTTACAATCAGCCCCAGCATTTT.

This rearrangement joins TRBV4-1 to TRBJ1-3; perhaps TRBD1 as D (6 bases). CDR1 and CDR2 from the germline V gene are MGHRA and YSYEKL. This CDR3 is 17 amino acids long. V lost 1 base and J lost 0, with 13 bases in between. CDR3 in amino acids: CASSQGTGKDSGNTIYF. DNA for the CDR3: TGCGCCAGCAGCCAAGGAACAGGGAAAGACTCTGGAAACACCATATATTTT.

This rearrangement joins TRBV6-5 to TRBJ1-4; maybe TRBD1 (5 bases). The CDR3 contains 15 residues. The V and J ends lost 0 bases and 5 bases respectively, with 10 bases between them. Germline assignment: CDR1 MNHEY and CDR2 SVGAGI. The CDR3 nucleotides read TGTGCCAGCAGTTACTCAACAGGTTTAAATGAAAAACTGTTTTTT. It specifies CASSYSTGLNEKLFF.

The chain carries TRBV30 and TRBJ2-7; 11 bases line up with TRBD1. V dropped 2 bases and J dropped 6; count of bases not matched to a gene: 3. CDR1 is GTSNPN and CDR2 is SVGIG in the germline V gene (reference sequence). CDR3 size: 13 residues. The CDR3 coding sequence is TGTGCCTGGAGTCGGACAGGGGGCCGCGAGCAGTACTTC. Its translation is CAWSRTGGREQYF.

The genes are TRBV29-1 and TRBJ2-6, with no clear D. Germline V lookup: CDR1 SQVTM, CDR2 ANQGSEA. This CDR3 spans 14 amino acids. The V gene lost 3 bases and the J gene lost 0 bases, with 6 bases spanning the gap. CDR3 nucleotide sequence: TGCAGCGTTGATGGCAGCTCTGGGGCCAACGTCCTGACTTTC. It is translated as CSVDGSSGANVLTF.

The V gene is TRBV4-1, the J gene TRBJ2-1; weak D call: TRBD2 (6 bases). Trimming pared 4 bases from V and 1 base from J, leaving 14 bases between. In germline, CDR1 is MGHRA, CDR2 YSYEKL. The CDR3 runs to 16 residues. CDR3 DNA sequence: TGCGCCAGCAGCCCTCAAGCGGGTGTTTCCTACAATGAGCAGTTCTTC. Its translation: CASSPQAGVSYNEQFF.

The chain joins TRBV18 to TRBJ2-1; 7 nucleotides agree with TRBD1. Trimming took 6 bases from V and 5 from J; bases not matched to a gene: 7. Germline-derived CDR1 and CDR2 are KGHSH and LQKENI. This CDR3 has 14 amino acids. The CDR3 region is CASSRDSWNNEQFF. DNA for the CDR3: TGTGCCAGCTCCCGGGACAGCTGGAACAATGAGCAGTTCTTC.

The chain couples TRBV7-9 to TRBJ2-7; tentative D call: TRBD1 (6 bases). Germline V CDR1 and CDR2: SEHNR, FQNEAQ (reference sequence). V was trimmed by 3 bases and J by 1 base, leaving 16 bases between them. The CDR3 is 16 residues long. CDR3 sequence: CASSFGPTGFSYEQYF. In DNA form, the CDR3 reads TGTGCCAGCAGCTTTGGGCCCACAGGGTTTTCCTACGAGCAGTACTTC.

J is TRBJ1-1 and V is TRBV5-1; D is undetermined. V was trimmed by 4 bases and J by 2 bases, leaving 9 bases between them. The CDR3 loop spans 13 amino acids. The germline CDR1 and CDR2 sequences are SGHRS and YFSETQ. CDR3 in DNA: TGCGCCAGCAGCGGCCAGTCAAACACTGAAGCTTTCTTT. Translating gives CASSGQSNTEAFF.

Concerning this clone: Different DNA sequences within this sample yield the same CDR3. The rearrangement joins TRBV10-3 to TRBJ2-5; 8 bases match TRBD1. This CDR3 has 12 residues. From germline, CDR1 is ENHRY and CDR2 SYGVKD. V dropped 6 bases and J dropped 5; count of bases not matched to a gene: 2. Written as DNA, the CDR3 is TGTGCCATCAGCGACAGGGGTGAGACCCAGTACTTC. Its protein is CAISDRGETQYF.

The CDR3 loop reads CSAGQGREKLFF. CDR3 nucleotide sequence: TGCAGCGCTGGACAGGGACGGGAAAAACTGTTTTTT. The chain joins TRBV29-1 to TRBJ1-4; 8 nucleotides line up with TRBD1. Germline assignment: CDR1 SQVTM and CDR2 ANQGSEA. J lost 8 bases, V lost 7 bases, and 6 bases had no gene match. The CDR3 is 12 amino acids.

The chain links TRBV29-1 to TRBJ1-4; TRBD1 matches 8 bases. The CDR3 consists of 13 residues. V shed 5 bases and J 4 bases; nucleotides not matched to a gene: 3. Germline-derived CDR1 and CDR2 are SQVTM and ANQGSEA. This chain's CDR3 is CSVRTGFNEKLFF. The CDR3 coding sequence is TGCAGCGTTCGGACAGGGTTTAATGAAAAACTGTTTTTT.